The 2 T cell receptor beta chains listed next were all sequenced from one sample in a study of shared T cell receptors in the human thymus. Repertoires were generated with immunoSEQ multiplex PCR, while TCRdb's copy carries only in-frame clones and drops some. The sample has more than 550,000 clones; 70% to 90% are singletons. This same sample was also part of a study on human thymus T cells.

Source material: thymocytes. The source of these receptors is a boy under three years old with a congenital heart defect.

CDR3 protein: CASSSAKGGDNQPQHF. DNA for the CDR3: TGTGCCAGTAGTTCAGCCAAGGGGGGGGACAATCAGCCCCAGCATTTT. V is TRBV19 and J is TRBJ1-5; TRBD1 is a possible D gene (6 bases). Germline CDR1 reads LNHDA; CDR2 reads SQIVND (reference sequence). The CDR3 is 16 residues long. Trimming stripped 5 bases from V and 3 bases from J, with 17 bases between.

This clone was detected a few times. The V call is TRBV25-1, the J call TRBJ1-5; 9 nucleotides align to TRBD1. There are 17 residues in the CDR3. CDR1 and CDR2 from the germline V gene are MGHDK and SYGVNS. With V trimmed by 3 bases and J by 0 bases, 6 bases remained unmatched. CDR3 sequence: CASSEGGTGYSNQPQHF. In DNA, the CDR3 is TGTGCCAGCAGTGAGGGAGGGACAGGGTATAGCAATCAGCCCCAGCATTTT. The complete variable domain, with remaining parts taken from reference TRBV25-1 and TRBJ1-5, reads EADIYQTPRYLVIGTGKKITLECSQTMGHDKMYWYQQDPGMELHLIHYSYGVNSTEKGDLSSESTVSRIRTEHFPLTLESARPSHTSQYLCASSEGGTGYSNQPQHFGDGTRLSIL.